The 22 T cell receptor beta chains below were found in one sample sequenced in a study of CXCR3-negative and CXCR3-positive naive CD8 T cells. The method, 5' RACE with UMI labels, was used to prepare the TRB cDNA libraries. With the 5' RACE reads reprocessed, TCRdb shows one record per CDR3 protein and no DNA. The record lists 140,000 to 150,000 distinct CDR3 sequences, of which the ten most abundant hold 0.25% to 0.3%. Study observations and caveats: Hydrophobicity was higher for TRB CDR3s found in CXCR3-positive naive cells than in CXCR3-negative naive cells.

Antigen specificity for these receptors is unknown. Sequenced: naive CXCR3+ CD8+ T cells from blood. Subset of the sample: CD45RO-CCR7+CD27+CD95- naive CD8+ T cells expressing CXCR3 (TNR3+). The origin of the receptors is a human donor in good health. Some clones in this sample may be carry-over from other donors' samples.

The chain employs TRBV6-5 and TRBJ2-3. The CDR3 is 14 residues long. Germline loops: CDR1 MNHEY, CDR2 SVGAGI. The chain's CDR3 is CASGEVYPVDTQYF.

V is TRBV25-1 and J is TRBJ2-1; TCRdb names TRBD2, which stays unverified in the absence of DNA. CDR3 length: 14 amino acids. The germline gives CDR1 MGHDK, CDR2 SYGVNS. The CDR3 is CASSDPQWAHEQFF. Drawing the rest from reference TRBV25-1 and TRBJ2-1, the complete variable domain is EADIYQTPRYLVIGTGKKITLECSQTMGHDKMYWYQQDPGMELHLIHYSYGVNSTEKGDLSSESTVSRIRTEHFPLTLESARPSHTSQYLCASSDPQWAHEQFFGPGTRLTVL.

The chain joins TRBV28 to TRBJ2-4; the D gene TCRdb calls, TRBD2, cannot be checked with no DNA. This CDR3 contains 15 residues. Germline V gene data show CDR1 as MDHEN and CDR2 as SYDVKM. The CDR3 sequence: CASSLWGTRKNIQYF.

The chain carries TRBV13 and TRBJ2-1; TCRdb designates TRBD2, a call that cannot be tested without DNA. The CDR3 spans 17 residues. CDR1 is PRHDT, CDR2 FYEKMQ, per germline (reference sequence). CDR3 region: CASSLDPSGGATNEQFF. Full variable domain (rest looked up from reference TRBV13 and TRBJ2-1): AAGVIQSPRHLIKEKRETATLKCYPIPRHDTVYWYQQGPGQDPQFLISFYEKMQSDKGSIPDRFSAQQFSDYHSELNMSSLELGDSALYFCASSLDPSGGATNEQFFGPGTRLTVL.

This sequence joins TRBV29-1 and TRBJ2-7; the D gene TCRdb calls, TRBD2, cannot be checked with no DNA. The CDR3 is 12 amino acids. Germline V gene sequence: CDR1 SQVTM, CDR2 ANQGSEA. CDR3: CSVDLEGYEQYF.

The genes are TRBV10-2 and TRBJ2-1; lacking DNA, the TRBD1 call made by TCRdb goes unchecked. CDR1 and CDR2 from the germline V gene are WSHSY and SAAADI. The CDR3 covers 11 residues. The CDR3: CASRGGVDQFF.

This chain joins TRBV9 and TRBJ1-5; TCRdb selects TRBD1, and the lack of DNA leaves this call unchecked. Germline V gene sequence: CDR1 SGDLS, CDR2 YYNGEE. The CDR3 loop spans 15 amino acids. The CDR3 sequence: CASSANQVPLQPQHF.

The gene calls are TRBV4-1 and TRBJ1-2; TCRdb returns TRBD1, unconfirmable since there is no DNA. The V gene's germline CDR1 is MGHRA and CDR2 YSYEKL. CDR3 size: 12 residues. CDR3 in amino acids: CASSPLGGSYTF.

The V call is TRBV15, the J call TRBJ2-1. Germline assignment: CDR1 LNHNV and CDR2 YYDKDF (reference sequence). The CDR3 has 13 residues. The CDR3: CATSRDLYSYEFF.

The chain couples TRBV27 to TRBJ1-1; with no DNA, the TCRdb D assignment of TRBD1 cannot be verified. This CDR3 spans 16 amino acids. CDR1 MNHEY and CDR2 SMNVEV come from the germline V gene (reference sequence). The chain's CDR3 is CASSPLEFTGNTEAFF.

This chain uses TRBV7-6 with TRBJ2-1. The CDR3 runs to 13 residues. Germline-derived CDR1 and CDR2 are SGHVS and FNYEAQ. The CDR3: CASSLASSDEQFF.

The chain is built from TRBV20-1 and TRBJ2-2; TCRdb proposes TRBD2, but this gene call is untestable without DNA. Germline lookup yields CDR1 DFQATT and CDR2 SNEGSKA (reference sequence). There are 15 residues in the CDR3. The CDR3 sequence: CSAPGTSGATGELFF.

The rearrangement uses TRBV6-2 or TRBV6-3 and TRBJ2-1; TCRdb selects TRBD2, and the lack of DNA leaves this call unchecked. The germline V gene encodes CDR1 MNHEY and CDR2 SVGEGT. The CDR3 covers 18 residues. CDR3 region: CASSYASGRHSSYNEQFF.

The CDR3 loop is CASSDTDTQYF. The chain uses TRBV5-1 and TRBJ2-3. The CDR3 runs to 11 residues. Per the germline V gene, CDR1 is SGHRS and CDR2 is YFSETQ.

The CDR3 reads CSGDGIVVGDTQYF. The rearrangement links TRBV29-1 to TRBJ2-3. CDR1 is SQVTM, CDR2 ANQGSEA, per germline. The CDR3 is 14 amino acids.

The genes are TRBV29-1 and TRBJ2-3; checking the TCRdb D call of TRBD2 is not possible without DNA. This CDR3 has 14 amino acids. Germline lookup yields CDR1 SQVTM and CDR2 ANQGSEA. The CDR3 loop is CSVVEPGLVDTQYF.

The V and J genes are TRBV19 and TRBJ1-5; TCRdb's D call, TRBD1, is unchecked because there is no DNA. The CDR3 spans 15 residues. In germline, CDR1 is LNHDA, CDR2 SQIVND (reference sequence). The chain's CDR3 is CASSWDLYSNQPQHF. Variable domain in full (rest from reference TRBV19 and TRBJ1-5): DGGITQSPKYLFRKEGQNVTLSCEQNLNHDAMYWYRQDPGQGLRLIYYSQIVNDFQKGDIAEGYSVSREKKESFPLTVTSAQKNPTAFYLCASSWDLYSNQPQHFGDGTRLSIL.

V and J are TRBV29-1 and TRBJ2-5; TCRdb picks TRBD1, but there is no DNA to check that call. Germline CDR1 and CDR2: SQVTM and ANQGSEA. The CDR3 runs to 14 residues. The CDR3 here is CSVETWAGYETQYF. The whole variable domain, filled in from reference TRBV29-1 and TRBJ2-5, reads SAVISQKPSRDICQRGTSLTIQCQVDSQVTMMFWYRQQPGQSLTLIATANQGSEATYESGFVIDKFPISRPNLTFSTLTVSNMSPEDSSIYLCSVETWAGYETQYFGPGTRLLVL.

The rearrangement uses TRBV27 and TRBJ2-7. The CDR3 is 15 residues long. Per germline, CDR1 MNHEY and CDR2 SMNVEV (reference sequence). The CDR3 protein is CASSPSSAPHCEQYF.

This chain joins TRBV23-1 and TRBJ2-5. TRBV23-1 is treated as an ORF (open reading frame) with a function not yet certain. This CDR3 contains 15 residues. CDR3 region: CASSQFTLDQETQYF.

The gene calls are TRBV29-1 and TRBJ1-1. Germline V gene lookup returns CDR1 SQVTM and CDR2 ANQGSEA. This CDR3 spans 12 amino acids. This CDR3 is CSALAGETEAFF.

The genes are TRBV29-1 and TRBJ2-7; TCRdb picks TRBD2, but there is no DNA to check that call. Germline loops: CDR1 SQVTM, CDR2 ANQGSEA. CDR3 size: 15 residues. CDR3 region: CSAVGSGTSSYEQYF.